This TCR beta chain was sequenced in a study of spatial heterogeneity in lung cancer. TCRdb reprocessed the 5' RACE reads with MiXCR, giving one entry per CDR3 protein. Of 5,000 to 7,500 distinct CDR3 sequences listed, roughly 16% were seen once; the top ten hold more than 9%. Specified time point: sample taken at primary tumor resection. There are a few counts of this clonotype. The antigen is undetermined. Because this beta chain is a stray read in a library intended to capture alpha chains, its abundance should not be given much weight. Whole-study findings and limits: For expanded intratumoral alpha and beta TCRs, counts tracked tumor mutation counts.

CDR3 length: 13 residues. The V gene's germline CDR1 is SGDLS and CDR2 YYNGEE. With 3 bases removed from V and 8 bases from J, the gap between germline ends came to 11 bases. The receptor was derived from a male donor with early-stage non-small cell lung cancer. This sample comprised lung tumor tissue, obtained at surgery. This chain uses TRBV9 with TRBJ2-2; D is unresolved. CDR3 nucleotides: TGTGCCAGCAGCGCCCTCAGCCCGGGGGAGCTGTTTTTT. Residues: CASSALSPGELFF.